The 3 T cell receptor beta chains reported below all come from one sample, sequenced in a study of T cells in Graves' hyperthyroidism and ophthalmopathy. The investigators amplified TCR beta CDR3 regions from RNA transcripts. Using the HTBI primer set, a first-round RT-PCR was run on the TCR CDR3. Each CDR3 protein gets one entry after TCRdb re-called the multiplex PCR reads with MiXCR. Here the sample spans 500,000 to 750,000 distinct CDR3 sequences, approximately 15% being singletons. The sample was blood. The origin of the receptors is a woman under 40 with Graves' hyperthyroidism.

In this sample, this clonotype turned up many times. V usage is TRBV5-6 and J usage is TRBJ2-1; D unclear. This CDR3 contains 12 residues. Germline CDR1 and CDR2: SGHDT and YYEEEE. V lost 0 bases, J lost 10 bases, and 8 bases lay in between. The CDR3 protein is CASSLGFSEQFF. The CDR3 DNA follows: TGTGCCAGCAGCTTGGGATTTTCCGAGCAGTTCTTC.

This clonotype was picked up one time. J is TRBJ2-7 and V is TRBV4-1; tentatively, D is TRBD1 (5 bases). Germline V gene sequence: CDR1 MGHRA, CDR2 YSYEKL. V was cut by 0 bases and J by 4 bases, with 13 bases left in between. The CDR3 spans 15 residues. Here the CDR3 reads CASSQDLSTVYEQYF. The CDR3 bases are TGCGCCAGCAGCCAAGATCTGTCGACAGTGTACGAGCAGTACTTC.

Points on this clonotype: With a much larger clone just one base away, this may be a read error. The chain carries TRBV5-1 and TRBJ2-7, with D perhaps TRBD2 (6 bases). Germline values: CDR1 SGHRS, CDR2 YFSETQ. The CDR3 extends over 15 amino acids. Trimming took off 4 bases at V and 3 bases at J, with 17 bases between the two ends. The DNA of the CDR3 is TGCGCCAGCAGCATGGGGCCCGGGAGAAACTACGAGCAGTACTTC. This encodes CASSMGPGRNYEQYF. Combining the CDR3 with reference TRBV5-1 and TRBJ2-7 gives the whole variable domain KAGVTQTPRYLIKTRGQQVTLSCSPISGHRSVSWYQQTPGQGLQFLFEYFSETQRNKGNFPGRFSGRQFSNSRSEMNVSTLELGDSALYLCASSMGPGRNYEQYFGPGTRLTVT.